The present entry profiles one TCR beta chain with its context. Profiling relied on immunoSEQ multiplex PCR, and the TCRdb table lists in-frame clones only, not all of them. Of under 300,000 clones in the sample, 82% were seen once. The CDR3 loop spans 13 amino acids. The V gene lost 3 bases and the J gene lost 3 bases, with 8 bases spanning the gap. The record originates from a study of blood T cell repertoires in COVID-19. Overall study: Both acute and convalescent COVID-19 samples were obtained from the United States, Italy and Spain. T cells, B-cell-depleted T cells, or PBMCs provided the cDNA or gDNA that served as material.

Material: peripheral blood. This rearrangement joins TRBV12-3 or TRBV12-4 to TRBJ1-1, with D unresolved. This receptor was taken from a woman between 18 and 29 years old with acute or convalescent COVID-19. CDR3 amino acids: CASSFQRDTEAFF. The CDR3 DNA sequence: TGTGCCAGCAGTTTTCAGCGGGACACTGAAGCTTTCTTT.